What follows are 28 T cell receptor beta chains derived from one specimen sequenced in a study of CD8 T cells in Susac syndrome. A quantity of roughly 0.5 to 1 ug RNA underwent reverse transcription using random hexamers. In TCRdb, the immunoSEQ multiplex PCR reads were re-called with MiXCR into one record per CDR3 protein. The sample contains about 200,000 distinct CDR3 sequences, around 95% of which appear only once. The specimen sequenced was CD4+ T cells from PBMCs. These receptors originate from a human donor with multiple sclerosis.

This chain connects TRBV20-1 to TRBJ2-1; tentatively, D is TRBD1 or TRBD2 (5 bases each). Trimming removed 6 bases from V and 5 bases from J, with 23 bases in between. This CDR3 region has 16 residues. Germline V gives CDR1 DFQATT, CDR2 SNEGSKA (reference sequence). CDR3 in DNA: TGCAGTGCAACTAGGGGAACCCCCACCTGGAACAATGAGCAGTTCTTC. The encoded protein is CSATRGTPTWNNEQFF.

The rearrangement links TRBV6-5 to TRBJ1-1, with D unresolved. From germline, CDR1 is MNHEY and CDR2 SVGAGI. This CDR3 has 13 residues. V dropped 2 bases and J dropped 5 bases, with 9 bases sitting between them. The CDR3 bases are TGTGCCAGCAGTTACCGAGGGAGGACTGAAGCTTTCTTT. Protein: CASSYRGRTEAFF.

The rearrangement links TRBV14 to TRBJ1-2; D unresolved. The CDR3 contains 13 residues. Germline V gene sequence: CDR1 SGHDN, CDR2 FVKESK. Between the trimmed V and J ends, which lost 1 base and 6 bases, there was a span of 9 bases. The CDR3 nucleotides are TGTGCCAGCAGCCAAGGGCAGGTGGATGGCTACACCTTC. This gives the protein CASSQGQVDGYTF.

Here the CDR3 reads CACLLGRAYEQYF. CDR3 nucleotides: TGTGCTTGCCTCTTGGGCAGGGCCTACGAGCAGTACTTC. The V and J genes are TRBV30 and TRBJ2-7; tentative D call: TRBD1 (5 bases). CDR3 size: 13 residues. CDR1 and CDR2 (germline): GTSNPN, SVGIG (reference sequence). Based on the CDR3 plus reference TRBV30 and TRBJ2-7, the full variable domain is SQTIHQWPATLVQPVGSPLSLECTVEGTSNPNLYWYRQAAGRGLQLLFYSVGIGQISSEVPQNLSASRPQDRQFILSSKKLLLSDSGFYLCACLLGRAYEQYFGPGTRLTVT.

The chain joins TRBV9 to TRBJ2-5; D is ambiguous. Trimming stripped 0 bases from V and 0 bases from J, with 3 bases between. The CDR3 loop spans 13 amino acids. Germline CDR1 and CDR2: SGDLS and YYNGEE. CDR3: CASSVVHQETQYF. DNA of the CDR3: TGTGCCAGCAGCGTAGTCCACCAAGAGACCCAGTACTTC.

The J gene is TRBJ2-1, the V gene TRBV3-1, with D possibly TRBD1 on 5 matching bases. The V gene lost 10 bases and the J gene lost 7 bases, with 20 bases spanning the gap. This CDR3 contains 14 residues. Germline CDR1 and CDR2: LGHDT and YNNKEL (reference sequence). The CDR3: CATQGRPNTNEQFF. As DNA, the CDR3 is TGTGCCACTCAGGGCCGCCCCAATACAAATGAGCAGTTCTTC.

This rearrangement joins TRBV20-1 to TRBJ2-5, with D unclear. The CDR3 covers 13 residues. The V gene's germline CDR1 is DFQATT and CDR2 SNEGSKA (reference sequence). V gave up 1 base and J gave up 5 bases, with 11 bases separating them. The CDR3 coding sequence is TGCAGTGCTAGAGGTGGGAACTGGGAGACCCAGTACTTC. Protein product: CSARGGNWETQYF.

The chain recombines TRBV9 with TRBJ1-4; 9 bases align to TRBD1. The germline V gene encodes CDR1 SGDLS and CDR2 YYNGEE. This CDR3 spans 17 amino acids. V dropped 4 bases and J dropped 5; count of bases not matched to a gene: 12. The CDR3 region has the DNA TGTGCCAGCAGCCCCCAAGTACTGGGGACAGGGAATGAAAAACTGTTTTTT. It yields the protein CASSPQVLGTGNEKLFF.

This sequence joins TRBV18 and TRBJ1-1; D might be TRBD1 (6 bases). Trimming shortened V by 6 bases and J by 7 bases, and 15 bases separated the two germline ends. The CDR3 has 13 amino acids. Germline V gives CDR1 KGHSH, CDR2 LQKENI. The CDR3: CASSRQESREAFF. The DNA of the CDR3 is TGTGCCAGCTCTCGACAGGAGAGCCGTGAAGCTTTCTTT.

The J gene is TRBJ1-2, the V gene TRBV9, with D perhaps matching TRBD1 (6 bases). Germline V CDR1 and CDR2: SGDLS, YYNGEE. The CDR3 sequence is 15 residues long. V gave up 4 bases and J gave up 2 bases, with 15 bases separating them. In DNA form, the CDR3 reads TGTGCCAGCAGCCCAAGGGGGGGGGCAAACTATGGCTACACCTTC. This gives the protein CASSPRGGANYGYTF.

This chain connects TRBV4-2 to TRBJ2-7, with TRBD1 identical over 7 bases. Germline V gene data show CDR1 as LGHNA and CDR2 as YNFKEQ. This CDR3 contains 18 residues. With V trimmed by 0 bases and J by 5 bases, 16 bases remained unmatched. Written as DNA, the CDR3 is TGTGCCAGCAGCCAAGAATGGAGAGGGACAGCGTCAAGTAACGAGCAGTACTTC. Its translation is CASSQEWRGTASSNEQYF.

Details on this clonotype: A read error may account for a junction end that differs from germline. The chain employs TRBV29-1 and TRBJ1-1; 10 bases fit TRBD1. The CDR3 has 13 amino acids. Germline V gives CDR1 SQVTM, CDR2 ANQGSEA. CDR3 coding DNA: TGCAGCGTTGGGGAGACAGGGGGCACTGAAGTTTTCTTT. It translates to CSVGETGGTEVFF.

The rearrangement links TRBV2 to TRBJ2-2; D may be TRBD1 (6 bases). The V gene's germline CDR1 is SNHLY and CDR2 FYNNEI. V lost 8 bases, J lost 0 bases, and 10 bases lay in between. The CDR3 is 14 amino acids. The CDR3 here is CASRDNSNTGELFF. The DNA for the CDR3 is TGTGCCAGCCGGGACAACTCGAACACCGGGGAGCTGTTTTTT.

The V and J genes are TRBV3-1 and TRBJ1-6; D is perhaps TRBD1 (5 bases). From germline, CDR1 is LGHDT and CDR2 YNNKEL (reference sequence). With 4 bases removed from V and 9 bases from J, the gap between germline ends came to 10 bases. The CDR3 contains 13 residues. CDR3 protein: CASSLPGGSPLHF. The CDR3 bases are TGTGCCAGCAGCCTACCCGGGGGTTCACCCCTCCACTTT. The whole variable domain, remainder taken from reference TRBV3-1 and TRBJ1-6, is DTAVSQTPKYLVTQMGNDKSIKCEQNLGHDTMYWYKQDSKKFLKIMFSYNNKELIINETVPNRFSPKSPDKAHLNLHINSLELGDSAVYFCASSLPGGSPLHFGNGTRLTVT.

The chain is built from TRBV7-9 and TRBJ1-1; TRBD1 agrees at 9 bases. J lost 6 bases, V lost 5 bases, and 10 bases had no gene match. Germline V gene lookup returns CDR1 SEHNR and CDR2 FQNEAQ (reference sequence). The CDR3 is 15 amino acids. CDR3 DNA sequence: TGTGCCAGCAGCGCATCGGACAGGGGACTTTCTGAAGCTTTCTTT. This gives the protein CASSASDRGLSEAFF.

The chain carries TRBV7-2 and TRBJ2-5; the D gene could be TRBD1 or TRBD2 (6 bases each). Trimming left V 11 bases short and J 9 bases short, with 22 bases between. CDR1 and CDR2 from the germline V gene are SGHTA and FQGNSA. The CDR3 is 13 residues long. CDR3: CAGSSGRGRAQYF. The CDR3 DNA follows: TGTGCCGGTAGCAGCGGCCGGGGGCGGGCCCAGTACTTC. Complete variable domain (other parts from reference TRBV7-2 and TRBJ2-5): GAGVSQSPSNKVTEKGKDVELRCDPISGHTALYWYRQSLGQGLEFLIYFQGNSAPDKSGLPSDRFSAERTGGSVSTLTIQRTQQEDSAVYLCAGSSGRGRAQYFGPGTRLLVL.

The V call is TRBV20-1, the J call TRBJ1-2, with a weak D call TRBD1 (5 bases). The CDR3 extends over 14 amino acids. V was clipped by 5 bases and J by 8 bases, with 21 bases between them. CDR1 and CDR2 (germline): DFQATT, SNEGSKA (reference sequence). The DNA for the CDR3 is TGCAGTGCTCCTAGGGGCATAGCCGCGGTGGGCTACACCTTC. Its protein is CSAPRGIAAVGYTF.

The chain uses TRBV30 and TRBJ2-1, with D tentatively TRBD2 (6 bases). The CDR3 extends over 15 amino acids. Germline V gene sequence: CDR1 GTSNPN, CDR2 SVGIG (reference sequence). V lost 1 base and J 7 bases, leaving 17 bases between the germline ends. The CDR3 DNA follows: TGTGCCTGGAGTGCGGGAGCCCTTAGTGGGAATGAGCAGTTCTTC. Residues: CAWSAGALSGNEQFF.

CDR3: CASSSSYYEQYF. Written as DNA, the CDR3 is TGTGCCAGCAGTTCCTCCTACTACGAGCAGTACTTC. The rearrangement uses TRBV12-3 or TRBV12-4 and TRBJ2-7, with D hard to call. This CDR3 spans 12 amino acids. V dropped 4 bases and J dropped 3 bases, with 7 bases sitting between them.

The genes are TRBV9 and TRBJ1-6; maybe TRBD1 (5 bases). Trimming pared 5 bases from V and 4 bases from J, leaving 10 bases between. This CDR3 region has 14 residues. Germline V gene lookup returns CDR1 SGDLS and CDR2 YYNGEE. This chain's CDR3 is CASRQGDYNSPLHF. The CDR3 region has the DNA TGTGCCAGCAGGCAGGGAGATTATAATTCACCCCTCCACTTT.

J is TRBJ1-1 and V is TRBV27, with D maybe TRBD1 (5 bases). Germline-derived CDR1 and CDR2 are MNHEY and SMNVEV (reference sequence). Trimming stripped 3 bases from V and 5 bases from J, with 13 bases between. The CDR3 is made up of 14 amino acids. The CDR3 DNA sequence: TGTGCCAGCAGTTTGGGCAGACAGTATACTGAAGCTTTCTTT. Amino acid sequence: CASSLGRQYTEAFF.

Of note for this clonotype: One end of the junction is discordant with germline, which a read error may explain. This rearrangement joins TRBV19 to TRBJ1-1, with D hard to call. The germline V gene encodes CDR1 LNHDA and CDR2 SQIVND (reference sequence). The CDR3 is 11 amino acids. CDR3 in amino acids: CASTAYTEAFF. CDR3 sequence (DNA): TGTGCGAGTACGGCCTACACTGAAGCTTTCTTT.

The V gene is TRBV29-1, the J gene TRBJ2-2; no definite D call. This CDR3 is 14 amino acids long. V lost 1 base and J 5 bases, leaving 11 bases between the germline ends. Germline loops: CDR1 SQVTM, CDR2 ANQGSEA. The CDR3 DNA reads as TGCAGCGTTGAAGGGGCGATACCAACCGGGGAGCTGTTTTTT. It translates to CSVEGAIPTGELFF.

The rearrangement joins TRBV7-9 to TRBJ2-7; 7 bases agree with TRBD1. The V gene's germline CDR1 is SEHNR and CDR2 FQNEAQ (reference sequence). CDR3 length: 14 amino acids. Trimming cost V 3 bases and J 3 bases; bases outside gene matches: 5. The CDR3 DNA sequence: TGTGCCAGCAGCTTTGAACAGGGGTACTACGAGCAGTACGTC. It yields the protein CASSFEQGYYEQYV.

The gene calls are TRBV6-6 and TRBJ1-2; no definite D call. Deletions cut 0 bases from V and 0 bases from J, with 5 bases between. Looked up from germline, CDR1 is MNHNY and CDR2 is SVGAGI (reference sequence). This CDR3 has 14 residues. The CDR3 bases are TGTGCCAGCAGTTACTCCCAGGCTAACTATGGCTACACCTTC. Protein product: CASSYSQANYGYTF.

The chain has TRBV11-2 and TRBJ2-3; 8 positions match TRBD2. CDR3 length equals 16 residues. V lost 4 bases, J lost 8 bases, and 14 bases stayed unmatched. Germline loops: CDR1 SGHAT, CDR2 FQNNGV. The CDR3 coding sequence is TGTGCCAGCAGCTCCGCTCGGGGGGGGATCCCCCCTACGCAGTATTTT. Translating gives CASSSARGGIPPTQYF.

This clonotype was seen only once. V usage is TRBV20-1 and J usage is TRBJ2-1; tentative D call: TRBD1 (6 bases). The CDR3 spans 15 residues. Trimming took 5 bases from V and 5 from J, leaving 19 bases between them. Per germline, CDR1 DFQATT and CDR2 SNEGSKA (reference sequence). This CDR3 reads CSAPSIDRMDNEQFF. DNA for the CDR3: TGCAGTGCTCCGTCAATCGACAGGATGGACAATGAGCAGTTCTTC.

V and J are TRBV15 and TRBJ1-2; 8 bases line up with TRBD1. The CDR3 consists of 15 residues. The germline V gene encodes CDR1 LNHNV and CDR2 YYDKDF (reference sequence). Trimming took 2 bases from V and 3 from J; bases not matched to a gene: 5. The CDR3 DNA sequence: TGTGCCACCAGCAGAAACCGGGACAGGTACTATGGCTACACCTTC. Its protein is CATSRNRDRYYGYTF.